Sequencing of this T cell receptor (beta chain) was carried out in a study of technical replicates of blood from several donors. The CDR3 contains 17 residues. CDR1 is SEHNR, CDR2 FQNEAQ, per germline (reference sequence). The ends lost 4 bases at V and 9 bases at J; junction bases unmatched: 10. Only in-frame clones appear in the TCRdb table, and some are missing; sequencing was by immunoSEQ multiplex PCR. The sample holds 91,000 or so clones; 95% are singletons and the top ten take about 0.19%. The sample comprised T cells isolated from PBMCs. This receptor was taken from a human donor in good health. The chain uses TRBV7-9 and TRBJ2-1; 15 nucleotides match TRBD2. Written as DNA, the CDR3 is TGTGCCAGCAGCTCATGGACTAGCGGGAGGGCCCGAGGTGAGCAGTTCTTC. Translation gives CASSSWTSGRARGEQFF.